This TCR beta chain was profiled in a study of T-cell memory formation after mild COVID-19. Study background: Largely donor-specific TCR clusters were found.

This clonotype was counted between two and nine times. Its antigen is not known. Germline V gene sequence: CDR1 LGHNA, CDR2 YSLEER. The CDR3 has 13 amino acids. The V gene lost 4 bases and the J gene lost 2 bases, with 9 bases spanning the gap. Study conclusions and caveats: Chiefly within CM and EM were the contracting CD4+ clones; CD8+ ones were within EMRA. Day 15 to 85 contractors were CD4/CD8 balanced; later expanders leaned CD4+.

Sample barcodes and UMIs were carried by the TCR alpha and TCR beta cDNA libraries that 5'RACE generated with constant-segment primers. MiXCR, run by TCRdb on the 5' RACE reads, gives a single entry per CDR3 protein. The data hold some 450,000 distinct CDR3 sequences, with more than 15% observed a single time. The chain combines TRBV4-3 with TRBJ2-7; weak D call: TRBD2 (5 bases). Specimen: PBMCs or a T cell subset sorted from them (not recorded which). This TCR derives from a man aged 18 to 30 who had mild COVID-19 (a few samples of this study predate the infection). Cell type and time point are not known. The CDR3 DNA follows: TGCGCCAGCAGCCCCCGGCGGGCCTACGAGCAGTACTTC. It specifies CASSPRRAYEQYF.